This T cell receptor (beta chain) stems from a study of vaccination effects on CD4 cells after COVID-19. Study information: After expansion with viral peptide pools in the ViraFEST assay, antigen-specific CD4+ T cells were sequenced. Samples came from a couple of convalescent patients 16 days and one week before vaccination. Two doses of BNT162b2 or mRNA-1273 vaccine were administered to participants.

The germline V gene has CDR1 SGHTA and CDR2 FQGNSA. V shed 2 bases and J 1 base; nucleotides not matched to a gene: 6. This CDR3 is 16 amino acids long. Here immunoSEQ multiplex PCR was the method, and the copy in TCRdb shows in-frame clones only, minus some. The sample includes approximately 47,000 clones, 70% to 80% seen only once; the top ten take roughly 12%. Following a roughly 9-day culture, CD4+ T cells were purified. Comment on this clone: The target antigen is unknown.

The gene calls are TRBV7-2 and TRBJ1-2; the match to TRBD1 covers 8 bases. The TCR was taken from a human donor who had a prior SARS-CoV-2 infection. This sample comprised CD4+ T cells from PBMCs cultured without peptide, obtained before COVID-19 vaccination. The CDR3 region has the DNA TGTGCCAGCAGCTTATTTGGACAGGGAATTAACTATGGCTACACCTTC. Translated: CASSLFGQGINYGYTF.